The next 30 T cell receptor beta chains were all read from a single sample in a study of regulatory T cells in long-lasting Graves disease. Time point noted: newly diagnosed GD, antithyroid drugs for less than 3 months. With RNA extracted from PBMCs as input, the TCR library was made. Building of the TCR beta libraries involved iRepertoire HTBI primers and Arm-PCR of CDR3 regions. TCRdb recomputed calls from the multiplex PCR reads with MiXCR, one row per CDR3 protein. The sample consists of 540,000 or so distinct CDR3 sequences, 13% of them appearing once. These data are also associated with another study on T cells in Graves' hyperthyroidism and ophthalmopathy.

The sample was peripheral blood mononuclear cells (PBMCs), taken at new diagnosis, from a patient treated with antithyroid drugs. The origin of the receptors is a man aged 30-40 years with Graves disease.

Many counts were recorded for this clonotype. The V call is TRBV30, the J call TRBJ2-5, with 9 bases aligning to TRBD1. Germline V gene sequence: CDR1 GTSNPN, CDR2 SVGIG (reference sequence). The CDR3 has 16 residues. V shed 3 bases, J shed 4 bases, and the junction held 12 bases outside the gene matches. CDR3 nucleotide sequence: TGTGCCTGGAGAGGTAAAGCGGACAGGGGTAGAGAGACCCAGTACTTC. Its translation: CAWRGKADRGRETQYF.

On this clonotype: A clone one base away is much larger, so this may be a read error. V usage is TRBV6-1 and J usage is TRBJ1-1; D perhaps matches TRBD1 (6 bases). The CDR3 sequence is 15 residues long. Looked up from germline, CDR1 is MNHNS and CDR2 is SASEGT. V was cut by 7 bases and J by 3 bases, with 18 bases left in between. CDR3 bases: TGTGCCAGCACCGAGGGTGGAGGGGGGTACACTGAAGCTTTCTTT. Amino acid sequence: CASTEGGGGYTEAFF.

This clonotype was picked up a small number of times. The chain links TRBV9 to TRBJ2-5, with 11 bases fitting TRBD2. Trimming cost V 0 bases and J 3 bases; bases outside gene matches: 4. This CDR3 is built from 16 residues. CDR1 and CDR2 (germline): SGDLS, YYNGEE. CDR3 loop: CASSVGSGRAEETQYF. CDR3 in DNA: TGTGCCAGCAGCGTAGGTAGCGGGAGGGCGGAAGAGACCCAGTACTTC.

This clonotype appeared many times. The chain is built from TRBV12-3 or TRBV12-4 and TRBJ2-1; TRBD2 matches at 9 bases. J lost 0 bases, V lost 4 bases, and 10 bases had no gene match. The CDR3 runs 18 residues. CDR3 sequence: CASSSYYSGGNSYNEQFF. The CDR3 DNA reads TGTGCCAGCAGTTCCTACTATAGCGGGGGCAACTCCTACAATGAGCAGTTCTTC.

This chain joins TRBV5-1 and TRBJ2-7; the D is unclear. The V and J ends lost 4 bases and 5 bases respectively, with 19 bases between them. This CDR3 comprises 15 residues. Per the germline V gene, CDR1 is SGHRS and CDR2 is YFSETQ. DNA for the CDR3: TGCGCCAGCAGCCCCGTCATCGCTAGTGGTGACGAGCAGTACTTC. It yields the protein CASSPVIASGDEQYF.

This clonotype was seen only a few times. A much larger clone differs from this one at a single base, so this may be a read error. V is TRBV20-1 and J is TRBJ2-3; 11 nucleotides align to TRBD2. The germline V gene has CDR1 DFQATT and CDR2 SNEGSKA (reference sequence). The CDR3 covers 13 residues. CDR3 protein: CSAPSGRTDMQYF. DNA of the CDR3: TGCAGTGCACCTAGCGGGAGGACAGATATGCAGTATTTT.

This clonotype was detected many times. V gene TRBV20-1 combines with J gene TRBJ2-7, with 7 positions matching TRBD2. The J segment lost 1 base and the V segment lost 3 bases, leaving 15 bases of the junction unmatched. The CDR3 runs 17 residues. CDR1 and CDR2 (germline): DFQATT, SNEGSKA (reference sequence). This CDR3 is CSARGFPDEGGSYEQYF. CDR3 sequence (DNA): TGCAGTGCTAGGGGGTTTCCCGACGAGGGAGGGTCCTACGAGCAGTACTTC.

This clonotype was recorded many times. This chain uses TRBV28 with TRBJ2-1; D is undetermined. The CDR3 is 13 amino acids. Germline V gene data show CDR1 as MDHEN and CDR2 as SYDVKM. V lost 2 bases, J lost 8 bases, and 10 bases lay in between. CDR3 sequence (DNA): TGTGCCAGCAGTTTAAACATGTTGTATGAGCAGTTCTTC. It encodes CASSLNMLYEQFF.

This clonotype showed up just a few times. The chain carries TRBV18 and TRBJ1-1, with D possibly TRBD1 on 6 matching bases. There are 15 residues in the CDR3. Germline V gives CDR1 KGHSH, CDR2 LQKENI. The V gene lost 6 bases and the J gene lost 3 bases, with 17 bases spanning the gap. The CDR3, as DNA: TGTGCCAGCTCCCCAGGAGGGGGAGGGTACACTGAAGCTTTCTTT. Encoded protein: CASSPGGGGYTEAFF.

A word on this clonotype: Relative to the germline gene, one junction end is altered; a read error may explain this. The J gene is TRBJ2-1, the V gene TRBV28; D unresolved. Germline-derived CDR1 and CDR2 are MDHEN and SYDVKM. The CDR3 totals 20 residues. The CDR3 DNA sequence: TGTGCCATCCAGACCCTTCGAAGCCCAAAGGATCAGAGCTCCTACAATGGGCAGTTCTTC. Its protein product is CAIQTLRSPKDQSSYNGQFF.

A few counts support this clonotype. The chain has TRBV4-1 and TRBJ2-7; D is perhaps TRBD1 or TRBD2 (5 bases each). This CDR3 is 18 amino acids long. Germline V gene sequence: CDR1 MGHRA, CDR2 YSYEKL. Deletions cut 0 bases from V and 0 bases from J, with 18 bases between. Here the CDR3 reads CASSQDQGIGGFSYEQYF. The CDR3 DNA follows: TGCGCCAGCAGCCAAGATCAGGGCATTGGCGGGTTCTCCTACGAGCAGTACTTC.

The chain employs TRBV7-3 and TRBJ2-7; TRBD2 agrees at 15 bases. After removal of 6 bases from V and 2 bases from J, the junction contained 20 bases not matched to a gene. Germline V lookup: CDR1 SGHTA, CDR2 FQGTGA. This CDR3 is built from 21 residues. The CDR3 DNA reads TGTGCCAGCAGTCGACCCGGGCCGGGACTAGCGGGAGGCGTGGCCCCCTACGAGCAGTACTTC. Its translation: CASSRPGPGLAGGVAPYEQYF.

This clonotype came up many times. This chain connects TRBV5-1 to TRBJ2-7, with no clear D. The CDR3 runs to 13 residues. Germline CDR1 SGHRS, CDR2 YFSETQ. V shed 1 base and J shed 7 bases, with 12 bases lying between them. The CDR3 loop is CASSLTLTAEQYF. The CDR3 nucleotides read TGCGCCAGCAGCTTGACCTTAACCGCTGAGCAGTACTTC.

This clonotype was counted a few times. V is TRBV27 and J is TRBJ2-5; maybe TRBD1 (6 bases). CDR3 length: 12 residues. Germline CDR1 is MNHEY and CDR2 is SMNVEV (reference sequence). V was cut by 5 bases and J by 5 bases, with 9 bases left in between. The CDR3 is CASSATGETQYF. DNA for the CDR3: TGTGCCAGCAGTGCCACAGGGGAGACCCAGTACTTC.

This clonotype has just a few counts. The chain has TRBV6-2 or TRBV6-3 and TRBJ1-5; D not certain. From germline, CDR1 is MNHEY and CDR2 SVGEGT. Trimming took 6 bases from V and 6 from J, leaving 9 bases between them. The CDR3 sequence is 12 residues long. CDR3 sequence reads: CASREMGQPQHF. CDR3 DNA: TGTGCCAGCAGGGAAATGGGTCAGCCCCAGCATTTT.

In this sample, this clonotype turned up many times. This rearrangement joins TRBV29-1 to TRBJ2-3, with no clear D. The CDR3 contains 13 residues. Germline CDR1 SQVTM, CDR2 ANQGSEA. V shed 4 bases and J shed 1 base, with 9 bases lying between them. CDR3 bases: TGCAGCGTTGGGCTCAGAGGCACAGATACGCAGTATTTT. Translation: CSVGLRGTDTQYF.

In this sample, this clonotype turned up many times. This sequence joins TRBV9 and TRBJ2-5; perhaps TRBD1 as D (6 bases). The germline CDR1 and CDR2 sequences are SGDLS and YYNGEE. Trimming pared 2 bases from V and 1 base from J, leaving 9 bases between. This CDR3 spans 14 amino acids. CDR3: CASSVRGGQETQYF. The DNA for the CDR3 is TGTGCCAGCAGCGTCAGGGGCGGCCAAGAGACCCAGTACTTC.

The CDR3 sequence is CASRAGTSVYNEQFF. The CDR3 nucleotides are TGTGCCAGCAGGGCCGGGACTAGCGTCTACAATGAGCAGTTCTTC. The chain couples TRBV2 to TRBJ2-1; 10 nucleotides agree with TRBD2. J gave up 3 bases and V 6 bases, and 5 bases lay outside the gene matches. Germline V gene data show CDR1 as SNHLY and CDR2 as FYNNEI. The CDR3 extends over 15 amino acids.

The table lists this clonotype with a few counts. The J gene is TRBJ1-1, the V gene TRBV6-1; D is ambiguous. Trimming took off 7 bases at V and 8 bases at J, with 11 bases between the two ends. The CDR3 is made up of 11 amino acids. Germline lookup yields CDR1 MNHNS and CDR2 SASEGT. The CDR3 nucleotides read TGTGCCAGCACTATAGGGAGCGAAGCTTTCTTT. Encoded protein: CASTIGSEAFF.

This clonotype has a count of ten or more. This chain joins TRBV7-2 and TRBJ2-1; D unclear. V was pared by 3 bases and J by 7 bases, with 16 bases between. Germline-derived CDR1 and CDR2 are SGHTA and FQGNSA. The CDR3 contains 15 residues. The CDR3 region is CASSFLGSLGNEQFF. For the CDR3, the DNA is TGTGCCAGCAGCTTCCTGGGCAGCTTGGGGAATGAGCAGTTCTTC.

This clonotype was counted many times. The chain couples TRBV10-3 to TRBJ2-7; tentative D call: TRBD2 (6 bases). The V gene lost 8 bases and the J gene lost 0 bases, with 17 bases spanning the gap. This CDR3 spans 15 amino acids. Germline V gives CDR1 ENHRY, CDR2 SYGVKD. As DNA, the CDR3 is TGTGCCATCGCCGGGGCGGGATCGGGCTCCTACGAGCAGTACTTC. Protein: CAIAGAGSGSYEQYF.

This clonotype was recorded many times. V usage is TRBV13 and J usage is TRBJ2-7; D may correspond to TRBD1 or TRBD2 (5 bases each). Trimming cost V 2 bases and J 6 bases, with 20 bases left between them. Germline V gives CDR1 PRHDT, CDR2 FYEKMQ (reference sequence). This CDR3 contains 16 residues. The chain's CDR3 is CASSLLGNPSGTEQYF. The CDR3 bases are TGTGCCAGCAGCTTACTGGGAAATCCCTCTGGGACCGAGCAGTACTTC.

This clonotype has ten or more counts. This rearrangement joins TRBV12-3 or TRBV12-4 to TRBJ2-5; 10 bases are a match to TRBD2. The CDR3 consists of 16 residues. V lost 4 bases to trimming and J lost 0 bases; unmatched junction nucleotides: 5. CDR3 sequence: CASSSTGTSDQETQYF. The CDR3 DNA reads as TGTGCCAGCAGTTCTACCGGGACTAGCGACCAAGAGACCCAGTACTTC.

This clonotype was counted many times. This chain joins TRBV7-2 and TRBJ1-1, with D tentatively TRBD1 (5 bases). This CDR3 comprises 13 residues. Trimming stripped 5 bases from V and 11 bases from J, with 18 bases between. CDR1 SGHTA and CDR2 FQGNSA come from the germline V gene. This CDR3 reads CASSPGTGTLAFF. DNA of the CDR3: TGTGCCAGCAGCCCCGGGACGGGGACTTTGGCTTTCTTT. Variable domain in full (rest from reference TRBV7-2 and TRBJ1-1): GAGVSQSPSNKVTEKGKDVELRCDPISGHTALYWYRQSLGQGLEFLIYFQGNSAPDKSGLPSDRFSAERTGGSVSTLTIQRTQQEDSAVYLCASSPGTGTLAFFGQGTRLTVV.

This clonotype was counted once. The V and J genes are TRBV12-3 or TRBV12-4 and TRBJ1-3; no reliable D call. The CDR3 loop spans 12 amino acids. Trimming took off 4 bases at V and 6 bases at J, with 7 bases between the two ends. The CDR3 protein is CASSSSSNTIYF. Here the CDR3 DNA reads TGTGCCAGCAGTTCCTCCTCAAACACCATATATTTT.

In its sample, this clonotype was seen many times. The CDR3 region has the DNA TGTGCCACCAGCAGAGACAGGGGGGCCTATGGCTACACCTTC. This sequence encodes CATSRDRGAYGYTF. This sequence joins TRBV15 and TRBJ1-2; TRBD1 agrees at 7 bases. The CDR3 covers 14 residues. After removal of 0 bases from V and 4 bases from J, the junction contained 2 bases not matched to a gene. CDR1 LNHNV and CDR2 YYDKDF come from the germline V gene (reference sequence).

This clonotype was picked up many times. The chain has TRBV20-1 and TRBJ2-7, with D maybe TRBD1 (6 bases). Germline lookup yields CDR1 DFQATT and CDR2 SNEGSKA (reference sequence). V was trimmed by 0 bases and J by 7 bases, leaving 13 bases between them. CDR3 size: 13 residues. CDR3 bases: TGCAGTGCTAGAGATCAGGGGATAGGGGAGCAGTACTTC. This translates into CSARDQGIGEQYF.

This clonotype was counted ten times or more. The rearrangement uses TRBV20-1 and TRBJ2-2; 8 bases are shared with TRBD2. The CDR3 is made up of 15 amino acids. The germline gives CDR1 DFQATT, CDR2 SNEGSKA (reference sequence). Losses at the gene ends were 1 base for V and 2 bases for J; bases not matched to a gene: 3. The CDR3 loop is CSARAGGPNTGELFF. CDR3 coding DNA: TGCAGTGCTAGAGCGGGAGGGCCTAACACCGGGGAGCTGTTTTTT.

The chain uses TRBV18 and TRBJ2-1; D gene unclear. Between the trimmed V and J ends, which lost 4 bases and 6 bases, there was a span of 13 bases. Germline V gene sequence: CDR1 KGHSH, CDR2 LQKENI. The CDR3 runs 14 residues. This chain's CDR3 is CASSQDPGTNEQFF. DNA for the CDR3: TGTGCCAGCTCACAAGATCCGGGTACCAATGAGCAGTTCTTC.

As for this clonotype: A read error may explain this, as a much larger clone is one base away. The chain recombines TRBV5-1 with TRBJ2-2; tentative D call: TRBD1 (6 bases). Germline V gene data show CDR1 as SGHRS and CDR2 as YFSETQ. V was clipped by 3 bases and J by 6 bases, with 9 bases between them. CDR3 length: 13 residues. CDR3 sequence reads: CASSWDKAGELFF. CDR3 sequence (DNA): TGCGCCAGCAGCTGGGACAAGGCCGGGGAGCTGTTTTTT.